Included here is one TCR beta chain sequence, with context. The data are from a study of T-cell memory formation after mild COVID-19. Looked up from germline, CDR1 is LNHNV and CDR2 is YYDKDF (reference sequence). CDR3 length: 14 residues. V was trimmed by 1 base and J by 0 bases, leaving 6 bases between them. From the 5' RACE reads, TCRdb called clonotypes with MiXCR, one entry per CDR3 protein. Of 450,000 or so distinct CDR3 sequences listed, over 15% are singletons. The source of this sequence is an adult woman who had mild COVID-19 (a few samples of this study predate the infection). Cell type and time point are not known. The sample was PBMCs or a T cell subset sorted from them (not recorded which). The chain has TRBV15 and TRBJ2-5; the D is unclear. The CDR3 bases are TGTGCCACCAGCAGAGCTGAGTACCAAGAGACCCAGTACTTC. This codes for CATSRAEYQETQYF.